This passage covers 10 T cell receptor beta chains from one sample sequenced in a study of read filtering for tumor transcriptome and immune sequencing. From roughly 390 ng of RNA, a library with molecular barcoded alpha/delta and beta/gamma adaptors was made. TCRdb re-called the reads with MiXCR, one entry per CDR3 protein. The repertoire table contains around 76 distinct CDR3 sequences. Specimen: a population of CD138-negative cells sorted from bone marrow. Receptor source: a donor over 35 with multiple myeloma. This table probably holds off-target reads from a library built for another chain.

Judged by abundance, this clonotype is hyperexpanded. The chain is built from TRBV20-1 and TRBJ2-1, with D possibly matching TRBD2 (8 bases). The germline gives CDR1 DFQATT, CDR2 SNEGSKA (reference sequence). Trimming pared 3 bases from V and 0 bases from J, leaving 33 bases between. The CDR3 length is 22 residues. In DNA, the CDR3 is TGCAGTGCTAGTACAACAGGGGAACCCACGCGGGGGGTCTGGAGCTCCTACAATGAGCAGTTCTTC. This encodes CSASTTGEPTRGVWSSYNEQFF.

This clonotype was observed once. The chain couples TRBV20-1 to TRBJ2-7, with 10 bases fitting TRBD1. With 6 bases clipped from V and 4 bases from J, the junction kept 9 bases outside the gene matches. Looked up from germline, CDR1 is DFQATT and CDR2 is SNEGSKA (reference sequence). This CDR3 comprises 14 residues. CDR3 sequence reads: CSASLGQGLYEQYF. CDR3 coding DNA: TGCAGTGCATCCCTGGGACAGGGGTTATACGAGCAGTACTTC.

The rearrangement joins TRBV29-1 to TRBJ1-5, with a weak D call TRBD1 (5 bases). Per the germline V gene, CDR1 is SQVTM and CDR2 is ANQGSEA. Trimming took 4 bases from V and 3 from J, leaving 13 bases between them. This CDR3 has 14 residues. The CDR3 here is CSVGTGRNNQPQHF. As DNA, the CDR3 is TGCAGCGTTGGAACGGGACGGAACAATCAGCCCCAGCATTTT.

This clonotype is judged hyperexpanded. The chain recombines TRBV20-1 with TRBJ2-7, with 10 bases aligning to TRBD1. Germline V gene sequence: CDR1 DFQATT, CDR2 SNEGSKA (reference sequence). The CDR3 spans 14 residues. The junction had 8 bases not matched to a gene; V was cut back by 6 bases and J by 3 bases. The CDR3 is CSASPGQGFYEQYF. In DNA, the CDR3 is TGCAGTGCATCCCCGGGACAGGGGTTCTACGAGCAGTACTTC.

The chain carries TRBV28 and TRBJ2-1; weak D call: TRBD1 (5 bases). Germline-derived CDR1 and CDR2 are MDHEN and SYDVKM. CDR3 length: 14 amino acids. V dropped 2 bases and J dropped 7 bases, with 12 bases sitting between them. CDR3 DNA: TGTGCCAGCAGTTTAACCAGGGCCGGGAATGAGCAGTTCTTC. Protein product: CASSLTRAGNEQFF.

The J gene is TRBJ2-1, the V gene TRBV7-9; 8 bases match TRBD2. From germline, CDR1 is SEHNR and CDR2 FQNEAQ (reference sequence). The CDR3 loop spans 15 amino acids. J was trimmed by 4 bases and V by 7 bases; bases with no gene match: 9. CDR3 sequence reads: CASIGTSGGYNEQFF. DNA for the CDR3: TGTGCCAGCATAGGCACGTCGGGGGGGTACAATGAGCAGTTCTTC.

As DNA, the CDR3 is TGTGCCAGCAGTTCTCACAGGGGCACTGAAGCTTTCTTT. The encoded protein is CASSSHRGTEAFF. J is TRBJ1-1 and V is TRBV6-6, with 7 bases lining up with TRBD1. After removal of 4 bases from V and 4 bases from J, the junction contained 3 bases not matched to a gene. Germline CDR1 is MNHNY and CDR2 is SVGAGI (reference sequence). The CDR3 length is 13 residues.

The chain uses TRBV5-5 and TRBJ2-4; a possible D gene is TRBD2 (6 bases). The CDR3 is made up of 14 amino acids. V lost 7 bases and J 0 bases, leaving 11 bases between the germline ends. Looked up from germline, CDR1 is SGHKS and CDR2 is YYEKEE (reference sequence). As DNA, the CDR3 is TGTGCCAGCCGCCAGGGACTAGCCAAAAACATTCAGTACTTC. As protein: CASRQGLAKNIQYF.

The chain couples TRBV5-1 to TRBJ2-4, with 7 positions matching TRBD1. The CDR3 is made up of 13 amino acids. V lost 4 bases and J lost 9; bases outside the gene matches: 7. The germline V gene has CDR1 SGHRS and CDR2 YFSETQ. In DNA form, the CDR3 reads TGCGCCAGCAGCCTGGGACAGAGGGGCATTCAGTACTTC. Translated: CASSLGQRGIQYF.

Only a few counts were recorded for this clonotype. This chain connects TRBV10-3 to TRBJ2-2; 9 bases match TRBD1. Trimming took 3 bases from V and 0 from J; bases not matched to a gene: 5. CDR1 and CDR2 from the germline V gene are ENHRY and SYGVKD. The CDR3 is made up of 17 amino acids. The CDR3 sequence is CAISDPGTGTNTGELFF. The CDR3 DNA reads as TGTGCCATCAGTGACCCTGGGACAGGGACGAACACCGGGGAGCTGTTTTTT.